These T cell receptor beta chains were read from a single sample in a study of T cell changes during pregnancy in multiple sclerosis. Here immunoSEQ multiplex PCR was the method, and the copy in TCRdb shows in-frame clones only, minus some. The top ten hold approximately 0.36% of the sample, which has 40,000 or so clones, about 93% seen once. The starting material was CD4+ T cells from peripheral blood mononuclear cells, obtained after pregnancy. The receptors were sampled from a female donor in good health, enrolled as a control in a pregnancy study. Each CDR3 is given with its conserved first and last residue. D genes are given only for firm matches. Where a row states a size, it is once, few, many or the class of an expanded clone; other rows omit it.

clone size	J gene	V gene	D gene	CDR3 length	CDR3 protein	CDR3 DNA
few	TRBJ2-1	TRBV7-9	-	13	CASRRTGNNEQFF	TGTGCCAGCAGGCGGACGGGGAACAATGAGCAGTTCTTC
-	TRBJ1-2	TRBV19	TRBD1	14	CASSMGQGNYGYTF	TGTGCCAGTAGTATGGGACAGGGGAACTATGGCTACACCTTC
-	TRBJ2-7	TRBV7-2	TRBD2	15	CASSGGSVSSYEQYF	TGTGCCAGCTCGGGGGGGTCCGTCTCATCCTACGAGCAGTACTTC
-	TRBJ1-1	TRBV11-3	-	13	CASSFEQVREAFF	TGTGCCAGCAGCTTCGAGCAGGTGCGTGAAGCTTTCTTT
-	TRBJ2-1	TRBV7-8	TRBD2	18	CASSPTRAGALPYNEQFF	TGTGCCAGCAGCCCTACCAGAGCGGGAGCGCTCCCCTACAATGAGCAGTTCTTC
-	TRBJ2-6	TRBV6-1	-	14	CASSGGPGANVLTF	TGTGCCAGCAGTGGGGGGCCTGGGGCCAACGTCCTGACTTTC
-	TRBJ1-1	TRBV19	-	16	CASSTYQGPPNTEAFF	TGTGCCAGTAGTACGTATCAGGGGCCCCCAAACACTGAAGCTTTCTTT
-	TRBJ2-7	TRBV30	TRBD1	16	CAWSVLLGQGEREQYF	TGTGCCTGGAGTGTACTGTTAGGACAGGGGGAGAGGGAGCAGTACTTC
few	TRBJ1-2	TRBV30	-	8	CAGWGDTF	TGTGCCGGCTGGGGGGACACCTTC
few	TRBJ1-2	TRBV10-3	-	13	CAISVTEREGYTF	TGTGCCATCAGTGTAACCGAGAGAGAAGGCTACACCTTC
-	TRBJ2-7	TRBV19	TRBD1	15	CASSTRTGFNYEQYF	TGTGCCAGTAGTACCCGGACAGGATTTAACTACGAGCAGTACTTC
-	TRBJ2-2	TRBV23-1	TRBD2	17	CASSHRDGGRSGGELFF	TGCGCCAGCAGTCACCGCGACGGCGGGAGGTCGGGCGGGGAGCTGTTTTTT
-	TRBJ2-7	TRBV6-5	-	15	CASSYWASPNYEQYF	TGTGCCAGCAGTTACTGGGCTAGCCCAAACTACGAGCAGTACTTC
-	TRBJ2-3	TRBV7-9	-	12	CASRAVIDTQYF	TGTGCCAGCAGGGCCGTGATAGATACGCAGTATTTT
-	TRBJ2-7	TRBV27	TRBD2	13	CASSLVRGDAQYF	TGTGCCAGCAGTTTAGTACGGGGGGACGCGCAGTACTTC
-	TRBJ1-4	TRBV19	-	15	CASSPSTAPGEKLFF	TGTGCCAGTAGCCCATCAACAGCTCCTGGAGAAAAACTGTTTTTT
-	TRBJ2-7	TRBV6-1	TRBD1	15	CASSERQGGFYEQYF	TGTGCCAGCAGTGAACGACAGGGGGGTTTCTACGAGCAGTACTTC
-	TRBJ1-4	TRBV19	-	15	CASSLGILEDEKLFF	TGTGCCAGTAGCCTGGGTATCCTAGAAGATGAAAAACTGTTTTTT
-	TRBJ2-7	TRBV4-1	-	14	CASSQEGVSYEQYF	TGCGCCAGCAGCCAAGAAGGGGTGTCCTACGAGCAGTACTTC
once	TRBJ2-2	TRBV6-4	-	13	CASSGLRGGELFF	TGTGCCAGCAGTGGTCTACGAGGCGGGGAGCTGTTTTTT
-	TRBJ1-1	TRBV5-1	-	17	CASTLREPPMMNTEAFF	TGCGCCAGCACCCTTCGGGAGCCGCCTATGATGAACACTGAAGCTTTCTTT
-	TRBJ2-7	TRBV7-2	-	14	CASSFGGSKNEQYF	TGTGCCAGCAGCTTTGGAGGCTCTAAGAACGAGCAGTACTTC
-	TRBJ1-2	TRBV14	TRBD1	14	CASSQVGTGVDYTF	TGTGCCAGCAGCCAGGTGGGAACAGGGGTGGACTACACCTTC
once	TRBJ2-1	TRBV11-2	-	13	CASSPFSGQEQFF	TGTGCCAGCAGCCCGTTTAGTGGGCAGGAGCAGTTCTTC
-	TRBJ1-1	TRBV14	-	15	CASSPRGRVGTEAFF	TGTGCCAGCAGCCCCAGGGGCAGGGTGGGGACTGAAGCTTTCTTT
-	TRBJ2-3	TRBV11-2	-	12	CASSFQTDTQYF	TGTGCCAGCAGCTTCCAAACAGATACGCAGTATTTT
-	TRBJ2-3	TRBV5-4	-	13	CASTSGLTDTQYF	TGTGCCAGCACCTCGGGACTGACAGATACGCAGTATTTT
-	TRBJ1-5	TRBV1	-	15	CTSSQGGLGNQPQHF	TGCACCAGCAGCCAAGGAGGGTTGGGGAATCAGCCCCAGCATTTT
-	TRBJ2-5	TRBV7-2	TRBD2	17	CASSFPASGPPGETQYF	TGTGCCAGCAGCTTCCCGGCTAGCGGACCCCCGGGGGAGACCCAGTACTTC
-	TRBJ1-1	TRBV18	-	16	CASSPPFLQGRTEAFF	TGTGCCAGCTCACCACCCTTTCTACAGGGAAGAACTGAAGCTTTCTTT
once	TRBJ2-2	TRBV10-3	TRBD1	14	CAISRDRNTGELFF	TGTGCCATCAGTAGGGACAGAAACACCGGGGAGCTGTTTTTT
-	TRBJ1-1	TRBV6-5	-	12	CASSSPGTEAFF	TGTGCCAGCAGCTCCCCGGGGACTGAAGCTTTCTTT
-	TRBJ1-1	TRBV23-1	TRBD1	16	CASSQSGDSMNTEAFF	TGCGCCAGCAGTCAATCGGGGGACAGCATGAACACTGAAGCTTTCTTT
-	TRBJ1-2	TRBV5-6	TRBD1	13	CARTGGWNYGYTF	TGTGCCAGGACAGGGGGCTGGAACTATGGCTACACCTTC
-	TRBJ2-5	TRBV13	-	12	CASSSSQETQYF	TGTGCCAGCAGTTCATCCCAAGAGACCCAGTACTTC
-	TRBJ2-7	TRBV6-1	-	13	CASSESGTYEQYF	TGTGCCAGCAGTGAGAGCGGTACCTACGAGCAGTACTTC
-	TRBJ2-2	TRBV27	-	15	CASSLSGALPGELFF	TGTGCCAGCAGTTTATCGGGGGCCCTTCCCGGGGAGCTGTTTTTT
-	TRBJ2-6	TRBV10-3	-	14	CAISDGSGANVLTF	TGTGCCATCAGTGACGGCTCTGGGGCCAACGTCCTGACTTTC
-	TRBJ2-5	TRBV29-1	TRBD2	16	CSVVRTSGTWAETQYF	TGCAGCGTTGTTAGGACTAGCGGAACATGGGCAGAGACCCAGTACTTC
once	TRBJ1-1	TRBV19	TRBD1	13	CASSGQANTEAFF	TGTGCCAGTAGTGGACAGGCGAACACTGAAGCTTTCTTT
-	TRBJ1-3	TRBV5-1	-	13	CASRAQGGNTIYF	TGCGCCAGCAGAGCACAGGGCGGGAACACCATATATTTT
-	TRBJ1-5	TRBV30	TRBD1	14	CAWSQGGGDQPQHF	TGTGCCTGGAGTCAAGGGGGCGGGGATCAGCCCCAGCATTTT
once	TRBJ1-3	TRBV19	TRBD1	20	CASSIDPDRGYLYSGNTIYF	TGTGCCAGTAGTATTGATCCTGACAGGGGATACCTTTACTCTGGAAACACCATATATTTT
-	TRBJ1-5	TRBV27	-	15	CASSSIDRYNQPQHF	TGTGCCAGCAGTTCGATTGACAGGTACAATCAGCCCCAGCATTTT
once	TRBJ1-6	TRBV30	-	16	CAWSVWTARYNSPLHF	TGTGCCTGGAGTGTTTGGACAGCGCGGTATAATTCACCCCTCCACTTT
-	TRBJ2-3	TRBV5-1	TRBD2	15	CASSLVSGSTDTQYF	TGCGCCAGCAGCTTGGTTAGCGGGAGCACAGATACGCAGTATTTT
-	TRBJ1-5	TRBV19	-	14	CASSVQGNNQPQHF	TGTGCCAGTAGTGTACAGGGTAACAATCAGCCCCAGCATTTT
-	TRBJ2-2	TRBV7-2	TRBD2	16	CASSPGLAGGFGELFF	TGTGCCAGCAGCCCCGGACTAGCGGGAGGCTTCGGGGAGCTGTTTTTT
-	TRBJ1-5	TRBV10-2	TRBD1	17	CASSEHGTGANNQPQHF	TGCGCCAGCAGTGAGCATGGGACAGGGGCTAACAATCAGCCCCAGCATTTT